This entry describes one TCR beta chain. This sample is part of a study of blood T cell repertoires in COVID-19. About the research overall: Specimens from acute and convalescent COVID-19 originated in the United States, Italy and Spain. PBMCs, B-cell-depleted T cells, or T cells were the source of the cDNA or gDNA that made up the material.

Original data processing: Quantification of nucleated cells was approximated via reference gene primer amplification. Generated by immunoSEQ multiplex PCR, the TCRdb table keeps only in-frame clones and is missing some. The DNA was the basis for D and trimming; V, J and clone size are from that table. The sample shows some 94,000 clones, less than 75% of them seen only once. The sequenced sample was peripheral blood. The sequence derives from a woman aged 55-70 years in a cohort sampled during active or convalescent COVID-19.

The CDR3 spells CASSSGLARKGETQYF. DNA of the CDR3: TGTGCCAGTAGTTCCGGACTAGCGAGGAAGGGGGAGACCCAGTACTTC. The rearrangement links TRBV19 to TRBJ2-5, with 9 nucleotides matching TRBD2. The CDR3 has 16 amino acids. The germline CDR1 and CDR2 sequences are LNHDA and SQIVND (reference sequence). After removal of 5 bases from V and 5 bases from J, the junction contained 12 bases not matched to a gene.